The sequence of this TCR beta chain was determined in a study of vaccination and CD4 T cells after COVID-19. With respect to this clonotype: Its antigen is not identified.

Indicated treatment: roughly 10-day PBMC culture with coronavirus spike peptide pools or control peptides (ViraFEST assay). The unexposed donor gave CD4+ T cells before the COVID-19 pandemic (2011-2018). Each well received a few million PBMCs, cultured with about 9.4 IU/ml IL-2 and 10 ug/ml peptide pools. Sequenced with the Oncomine TCR Beta short-read assay was DNA taken from cultured CD4+ T cells. Scientists extracted genomic DNA from CD4+ T cells grown in culture. One entry per CDR3 protein, called by TCRdb with MiXCR from the PCR reads. The profile covers 9,500 to 12,000 distinct CDR3 sequences, with 37% appearing a single time and approximately 15% taken by the ten largest. CDR1 SGHTA and CDR2 FQGNSA come from the germline V gene. CDR3 size: 15 residues. Unmatched junction bases numbered 4, after V lost 3 bases and J lost 5 bases.

This chain links TRBV7-2 with TRBJ2-2, with TRBD2 identical over 9 bases. Specimen: CD4+ T cells from blood, cultured in vitro. This TCR derives from a human donor in good health. The CDR3 bases are TGTGCCAGCAGCTTTGCGGGAGGGAAGACCGGGGAGCTGTTTTTT. Amino acid sequence: CASSFAGGKTGELFF.